This TCR beta chain was recorded in a study of T cells in Graves' hyperthyroidism and ophthalmopathy. The overall study: Upon initial diagnosis and before any treatment, peripheral blood was collected.

This clonotype was seen a few times. This CDR3 comprises 15 residues. Trimming took 6 bases from V and 0 from J, leaving 12 bases between them. From RNA transcripts, TCR beta CDR3 regions were amplified. The TCR CDR3 first-round RT-PCR relied on the HTBI primer set. TCRdb recomputed calls from the multiplex PCR reads with MiXCR, one row per CDR3 protein. The sample comprises 500,000 to 650,000 distinct CDR3 sequences, about 14% of which are singletons, and more than 11% rests with the top ten. No ophthalmopathy progression within 18 months constituted stable Graves' hyperthyroidism. PBMCs were collected from a roughly 10 ml volume of fresh peripheral blood.

Sequencing input: blood. The rearrangement joins TRBV12-3 or TRBV12-4 to TRBJ2-1, with D unclear. This TCR came from a woman between 40 and 50 years old with Graves' hyperthyroidism. CDR3 protein: CASSPASSSYNEQFF. In nucleotides, the CDR3 is TGTGCCAGCAGCCCGGCCTCGAGCTCCTACAATGAGCAGTTCTTC.